The 21 T cell receptor beta chains below come from one sample, sequenced in a study of T-cell memory formation after mild COVID-19. TCRdb independently ran MiXCR on the 5' RACE reads; one entry per CDR3 protein. The sample records about 430,000 distinct CDR3 sequences, 20% to 25% being singletons. Specimen: PBMCs or a T cell subset sorted from them (not recorded which). The receptors were sampled from an adult woman who had mild COVID-19 (a few samples of this study predate the infection). Cell type and time point are not known.

A remark on this clonotype: Just one base apart from a much larger clone, this may be a read error. The chain links TRBV7-2 to TRBJ2-2; D might be TRBD1 (6 bases). V gave up 2 bases and J gave up 1 base, with 8 bases separating them. This CDR3 region has 15 residues. Germline V CDR1 and CDR2: SGHTA, FQGNSA. The CDR3 protein is CASSLMGQNTGELFF. CDR3 sequence (DNA): TGTGCCAGCAGCTTAATGGGACAGAACACCGGGGAGCTGTTTTTT.

The chain uses TRBV29-1 and TRBJ1-1, with D perhaps matching TRBD1 (6 bases). This CDR3 has 14 residues. The germline V gene has CDR1 SQVTM and CDR2 ANQGSEA. V was cut by 7 bases and J by 4 bases, with 19 bases left in between. Here the CDR3 reads CSAPTVGGPTEAFF. The CDR3 nucleotides read TGCAGCGCCCCCACCGTCGGGGGGCCCACTGAAGCTTTCTTT.

This clonotype has just one count. J is TRBJ2-3 and V is TRBV4-3; 9 bases line up with TRBD2. The junction had 9 bases not matched to a gene; V was cut back by 4 bases and J by 4 bases. The CDR3 contains 16 residues. Germline values: CDR1 LGHNA, CDR2 YSLEER. The CDR3 DNA reads as TGCGCCAGCAGCCGGGGCGGCGCGGGAGGGCCAGATACGCAGTATTTT. This codes for CASSRGGAGGPDTQYF.

The chain uses TRBV5-1 and TRBJ1-2; D unclear. Looked up from germline, CDR1 is SGHRS and CDR2 is YFSETQ. The V end lost 3 bases, the J end lost 4 bases, and 10 bases lay between the germline ends. The CDR3 runs to 13 residues. CDR3 in amino acids: CASSSDPGYGYTF. Here the CDR3 DNA reads TGCGCCAGCAGCTCGGACCCAGGCTATGGCTACACCTTC.

The gene calls are TRBV12-3 or TRBV12-4 and TRBJ2-1, with D maybe TRBD2 (5 bases). V lost 0 bases to trimming and J lost 4 bases, with 7 bases between them. The CDR3 consists of 14 residues. The CDR3, as DNA: TGTGCCAGCAGTTTAGCGGAGGAATACAATGAGCAGTTCTTC. This translates into CASSLAEEYNEQFF.

This clonotype was seen a few times. The chain combines TRBV4-1 with TRBJ2-3; D could derive from TRBD1 or TRBD2 (5 bases each). Germline CDR1 reads MGHRA; CDR2 reads YSYEKL. Deletions cut 6 bases from V and 2 bases from J, with 12 bases between. This CDR3 is 14 amino acids long. The CDR3 loop is CASRRPGLTDTQYF. The DNA for the CDR3 is TGCGCCAGCAGACGACCGGGGCTCACAGATACGCAGTATTTT.

This clonotype has a handful of counts. The chain has TRBV5-1 and TRBJ2-3; tentative D call: TRBD1 (6 bases). Trimming cost V 4 bases and J 6 bases, with 18 bases left between them. This CDR3 region has 15 residues. Germline loops: CDR1 SGHRS, CDR2 YFSETQ. CDR3 region: CASSPQGNLGDTQYF. As DNA, the CDR3 is TGCGCCAGCAGCCCTCAGGGGAACCTAGGGGATACGCAGTATTTT.

Concerning this clonotype: Just one base apart from a much larger clone, this may be a read error. This chain connects TRBV6-2 or TRBV6-3 to TRBJ2-3; D is unresolved. Germline V gives CDR1 MNHEY, CDR2 SVGEGT. The V gene lost 2 bases and the J gene lost 6 bases, with 3 bases spanning the gap. The CDR3 consists of 11 residues. This CDR3 reads CASSYVDTQYF. CDR3 in DNA: TGTGCCAGCAGTTACGTGGATACGCAGTATTTT.

V is TRBV7-2 and J is TRBJ1-5; 7 nucleotides align to TRBD1. Per germline, CDR1 SGHTA and CDR2 FQGNSA. The CDR3 has 12 residues. The V segment lost 11 bases and the J segment 7 bases; nucleotides outside the gene matches: 8. The CDR3, as DNA: TGTGCCGTCGAGGGGGCAGGGCAGCCCCAGCATTTT. Protein product: CAVEGAGQPQHF.

In its sample, this clonotype was seen a few times. The chain recombines TRBV7-6 with TRBJ1-1, with TRBD1 matching over 9 bases. The V gene end was trimmed by 4 bases and the J gene end by 5 bases; junction bases not matched to a gene: 8. CDR1 and CDR2 from the germline V gene are SGHVS and FNYEAQ. The CDR3 consists of 15 residues. The CDR3: CASSWAGTGQTEAFF. The CDR3, as DNA: TGTGCCAGCAGCTGGGCCGGGACAGGGCAAACTGAAGCTTTCTTT.

V usage is TRBV12-3 or TRBV12-4 and J usage is TRBJ1-1, with 10 positions matching TRBD1. V shed 5 bases and J 5 bases; nucleotides not matched to a gene: 5. The CDR3 length is 14 residues. Here the CDR3 DNA reads TGTGCCAGCAGTAGACAGGGGGCGAAGACTGAAGCTTTCTTT. As protein: CASSRQGAKTEAFF.

This clonotype was seen only a few times. The rearrangement links TRBV7-9 to TRBJ2-3; 9 positions match TRBD1. Trimming removed 6 bases from V and 0 bases from J; junction bases left unmatched: 7. The V gene's germline CDR1 is SEHNR and CDR2 FQNEAQ (reference sequence). The length of the CDR3 is 16 residues. The CDR3 bases are TGTGCCAGCAGAACCTCCGGGACAGGGAGCACAGATACGCAGTATTTT. Translating gives CASRTSGTGSTDTQYF.

This clonotype turned up a few times. V and J are TRBV5-1 and TRBJ1-4; D is undetermined. Between the trimmed V and J ends, which lost 0 bases and 6 bases, there was a span of 6 bases. This CDR3 is 13 amino acids long. Germline V gene data show CDR1 as SGHRS and CDR2 as YFSETQ. The CDR3 region has the DNA TGCGCCAGCAGCTTGGACCTGCATGAAAAACTGTTTTTT. Residues: CASSLDLHEKLFF.

In its sample, this clonotype was seen a few times. For the CDR3, the DNA is TGCGCCAGCACCCTGGGGGGGAGCTCCTACAATGAGCAGTTCTTC. Translating it yields CASTLGGSSYNEQFF. The gene calls are TRBV5-1 and TRBJ2-1; 7 bases are a match to TRBD2. The junction had 6 bases not matched to a gene; V was cut back by 6 bases and J by 0 bases. CDR3 size: 15 residues. Germline lookup yields CDR1 SGHRS and CDR2 YFSETQ.

In this sample, this clonotype turned up many times. This sequence joins TRBV20-1 and TRBJ2-5, with D uncertain. The CDR3 is 11 amino acids. V lost 3 bases, J lost 1 base, and 3 bases lay in between. Germline CDR1 and CDR2: DFQATT and SNEGSKA (reference sequence). The DNA for the CDR3 is TGCAGTGCTAGCGGCCAAGAGACCCAGTACTTC. Translated: CSASGQETQYF.

A remark on this clonotype: The junction shows a germline mismatch at one end, possibly a read error. The rearrangement uses TRBV6-2 or TRBV6-3 and TRBJ2-3, with TRBD2 matching over 14 bases. Germline CDR1 is MNHEY and CDR2 is SVGEGT. The CDR3 loop spans 15 amino acids. CDR3 nucleotide sequence: TGTGCCAGCGGACTAGCGGGGGGCCACTGGGTAGCCGAGAATTTT. Translating it yields CASGLAGGHWVAENF.

Only a few counts were recorded for this clonotype. The chain combines TRBV7-9 with TRBJ1-2; TRBD1 might be the D (5 bases). Trimming shortened V by 7 bases and J by 4 bases, and 19 bases separated the two germline ends. CDR3 length: 15 residues. Looked up from germline, CDR1 is SEHNR and CDR2 is FQNEAQ (reference sequence). In nucleotides, the CDR3 is TGTGCCAGCACACAGGCCAGGGAGGAAAGCTATGGCTACACCTTC. This gives the protein CASTQAREESYGYTF.

The rearrangement uses TRBV11-2 and TRBJ2-5; possible D gene TRBD1, 6 bases. The V end was cut by 5 bases, the J end by 6 bases, with 10 bases between. CDR3 size: 12 residues. Germline V lookup: CDR1 SGHAT, CDR2 FQNNGV. Here the CDR3 DNA reads TGTGCCAGCAGCCTGGACAGTAAGACCCAGTACTTC. Protein sequence: CASSLDSKTQYF.

V gene TRBV7-9 combines with J gene TRBJ2-5; 11 bases agree with TRBD2. The J segment lost 5 bases and the V segment lost 5 bases, leaving 7 bases of the junction unmatched. The CDR3 has 15 amino acids. Germline CDR1 SEHNR, CDR2 FQNEAQ (reference sequence). The CDR3 DNA is TGTGCCAGCAGCGCACTAGCGGGAGAGTTCGAGACCCAGTACTTC. Amino acid sequence: CASSALAGEFETQYF.

This chain uses TRBV6-6 with TRBJ2-7; weak D call: TRBD2 (5 bases). This CDR3 region has 15 residues. V was clipped by 0 bases and J by 4 bases, with 13 bases between them. Looked up from germline, CDR1 is MNHNY and CDR2 is SVGAGI (reference sequence). As DNA, the CDR3 is TGTGCCAGCAGTTACTCGACGGGGTCGGGTTACGAGCAGTACTTC. Protein sequence: CASSYSTGSGYEQYF.

In this sample, this clonotype turned up a few times. This sequence joins TRBV4-1 and TRBJ1-2; no clear D gene. The CDR3 loop spans 11 amino acids. Germline V gives CDR1 MGHRA, CDR2 YSYEKL. The V and J ends lost 3 bases and 8 bases respectively, with 7 bases between them. This CDR3 is CASSQSRGYTF. The CDR3 coding sequence is TGCGCCAGCAGCCAGTCGCGAGGCTACACCTTC.